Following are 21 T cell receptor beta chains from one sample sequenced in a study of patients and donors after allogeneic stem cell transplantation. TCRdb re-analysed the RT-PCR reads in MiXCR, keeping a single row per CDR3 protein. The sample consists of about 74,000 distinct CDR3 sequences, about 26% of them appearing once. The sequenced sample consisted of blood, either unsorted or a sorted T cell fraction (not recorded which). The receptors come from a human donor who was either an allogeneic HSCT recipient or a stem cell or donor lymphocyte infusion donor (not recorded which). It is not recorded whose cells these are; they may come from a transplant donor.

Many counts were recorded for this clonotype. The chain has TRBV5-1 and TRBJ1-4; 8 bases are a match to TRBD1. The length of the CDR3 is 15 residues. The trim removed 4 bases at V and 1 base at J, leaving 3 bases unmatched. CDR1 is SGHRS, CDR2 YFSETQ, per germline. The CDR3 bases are TGCGCCAGCAGCCTAACAGGGGGAACTAATGAAAAACTGTTTTTT. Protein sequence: CASSLTGGTNEKLFF.

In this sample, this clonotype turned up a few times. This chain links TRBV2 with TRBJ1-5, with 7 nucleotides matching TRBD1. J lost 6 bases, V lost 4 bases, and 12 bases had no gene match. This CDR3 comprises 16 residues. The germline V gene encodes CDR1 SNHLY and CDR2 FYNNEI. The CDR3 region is CASSVSGGEGFQPQHF. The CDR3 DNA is TGTGCCAGCAGTGTATCAGGGGGAGAAGGATTTCAGCCCCAGCATTTT.

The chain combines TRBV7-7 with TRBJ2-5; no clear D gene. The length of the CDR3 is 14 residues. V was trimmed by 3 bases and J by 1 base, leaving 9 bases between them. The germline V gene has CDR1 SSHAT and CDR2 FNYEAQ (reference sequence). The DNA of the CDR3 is TGTGCCAGCAGCTTTTCTCTTTCCCAAGAGACCCAGTACTTC. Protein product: CASSFSLSQETQYF.

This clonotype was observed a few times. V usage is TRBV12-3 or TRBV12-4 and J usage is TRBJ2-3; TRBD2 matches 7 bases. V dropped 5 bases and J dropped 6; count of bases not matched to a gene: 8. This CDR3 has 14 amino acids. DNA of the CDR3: TGTGCCAGCAGTCTGGGAGGGAGGGCGGATACGCAGTATTTT. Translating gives CASSLGGRADTQYF.

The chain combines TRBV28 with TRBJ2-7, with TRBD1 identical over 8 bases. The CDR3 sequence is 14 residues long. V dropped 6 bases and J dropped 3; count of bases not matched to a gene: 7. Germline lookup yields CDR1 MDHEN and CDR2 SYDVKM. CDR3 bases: TGTGCCAGCAGATCGACAGGGGAAGGCTACGAGCAGTACTTC. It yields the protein CASRSTGEGYEQYF.

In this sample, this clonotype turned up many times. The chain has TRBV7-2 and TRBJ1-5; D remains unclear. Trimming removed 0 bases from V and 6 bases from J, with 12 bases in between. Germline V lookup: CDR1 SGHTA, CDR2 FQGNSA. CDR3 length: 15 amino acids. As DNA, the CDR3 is TGTGCCAGCAGCTTAGCGGCTCCAGTGGGTCAGCCCCAGCATTTT. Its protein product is CASSLAAPVGQPQHF.

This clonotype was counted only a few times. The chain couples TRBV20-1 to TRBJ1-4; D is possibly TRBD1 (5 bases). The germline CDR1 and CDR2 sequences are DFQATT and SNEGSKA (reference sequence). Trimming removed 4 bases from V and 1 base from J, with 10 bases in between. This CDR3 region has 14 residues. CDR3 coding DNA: TGCAGTGCTAAAGACAGCCAAACTAATGAAAAACTGTTTTTT. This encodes CSAKDSQTNEKLFF.

As DNA, the CDR3 is TGCGCCAGCAGCCTCGGAGGGACAGGTTCCTACGAGCAGTACTTC. Residues: CASSLGGTGSYEQYF. The chain links TRBV4-3 to TRBJ2-7; 8 bases are shared with TRBD1. CDR1 is LGHNA, CDR2 YSLEER, per germline. This CDR3 is 15 amino acids long. V gave up 4 bases and J gave up 1 base; unmatched junction bases: 6.

The CDR3 reads CASSELRTRHGERKLFF. In DNA, the CDR3 is TGTGCCAGCAGTGAACTCAGGACACGGCATGGGGAAAGAAAACTGTTTTTT. V usage is TRBV6-4 and J usage is TRBJ1-4; maybe TRBD1 (5 bases). The CDR3 sequence is 17 residues long. V was pared by 3 bases and J by 10 bases, with 24 bases between. Per germline, CDR1 MRHNA and CDR2 SNTAGT.

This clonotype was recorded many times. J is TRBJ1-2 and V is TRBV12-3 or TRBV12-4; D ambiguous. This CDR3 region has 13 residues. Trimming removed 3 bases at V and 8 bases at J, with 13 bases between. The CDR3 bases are TGTGCCAGCAGTTTTGGAGGGCCTGGGGGCTACACCTTC. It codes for CASSFGGPGGYTF.

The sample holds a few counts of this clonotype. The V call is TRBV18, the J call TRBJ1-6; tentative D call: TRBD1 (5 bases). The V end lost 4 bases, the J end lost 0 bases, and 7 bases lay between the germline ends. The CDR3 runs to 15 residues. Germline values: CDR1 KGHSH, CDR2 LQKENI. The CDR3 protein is CASSRDSSYNSPLHF. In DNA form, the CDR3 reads TGTGCCAGCTCACGCGACAGCTCCTATAATTCACCCCTCCACTTT. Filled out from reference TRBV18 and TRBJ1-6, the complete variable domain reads NAGVMQNPRHLVRRRGQEARLRCSPMKGHSHVYWYRQLPEEGLKFMVYLQKENIIDESGMPKERFSAEFPKEGPSILRIQQVVRGDSAAYFCASSRDSSYNSPLHFGNGTRLTVT.

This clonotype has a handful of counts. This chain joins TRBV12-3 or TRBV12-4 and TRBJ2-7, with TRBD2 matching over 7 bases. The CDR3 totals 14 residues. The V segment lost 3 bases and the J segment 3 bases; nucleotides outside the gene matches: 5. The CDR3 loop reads CASSFLAGDYEQYF. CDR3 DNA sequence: TGTGCCAGCAGTTTTCTGGCGGGGGACTACGAGCAGTACTTC.

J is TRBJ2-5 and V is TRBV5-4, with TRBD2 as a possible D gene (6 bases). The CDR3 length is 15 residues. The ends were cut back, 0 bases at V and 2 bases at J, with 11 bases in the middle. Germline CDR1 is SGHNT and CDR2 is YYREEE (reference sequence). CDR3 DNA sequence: TGTGCCAGCAGCTTGGGTGCTAGCGCACAAGAGACCCAGTACTTC. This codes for CASSLGASAQETQYF.

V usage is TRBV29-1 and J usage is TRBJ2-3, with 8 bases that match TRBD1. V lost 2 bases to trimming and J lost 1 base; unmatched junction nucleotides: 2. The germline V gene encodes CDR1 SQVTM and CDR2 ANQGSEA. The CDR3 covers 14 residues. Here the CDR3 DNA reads TGCAGCGTTGAACCGGACAGGGGCACAGATACGCAGTATTTT. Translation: CSVEPDRGTDTQYF.

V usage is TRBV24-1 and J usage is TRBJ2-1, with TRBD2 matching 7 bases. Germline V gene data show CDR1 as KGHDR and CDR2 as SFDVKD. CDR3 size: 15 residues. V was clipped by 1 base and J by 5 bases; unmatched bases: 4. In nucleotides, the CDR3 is TGTGCCACCAGTGATTTACGGACTAGTCACAATGAGCAGTTCTTC. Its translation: CATSDLRTSHNEQFF.

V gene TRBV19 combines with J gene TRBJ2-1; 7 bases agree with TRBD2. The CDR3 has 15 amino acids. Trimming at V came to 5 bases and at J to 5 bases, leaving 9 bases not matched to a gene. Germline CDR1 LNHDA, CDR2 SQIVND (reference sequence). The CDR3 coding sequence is TGTGCCAGTAGTCCCCGACTAGCAGAGAACAATGAGCAGTTCTTC. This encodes CASSPRLAENNEQFF.

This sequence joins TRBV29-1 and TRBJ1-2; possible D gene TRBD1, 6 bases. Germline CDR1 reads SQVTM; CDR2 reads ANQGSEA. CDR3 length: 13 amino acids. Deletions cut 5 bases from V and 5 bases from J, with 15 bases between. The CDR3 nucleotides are TGCAGCGTTTATACAGGGCCAGGGTATGGCTACACCTTC. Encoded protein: CSVYTGPGYGYTF.

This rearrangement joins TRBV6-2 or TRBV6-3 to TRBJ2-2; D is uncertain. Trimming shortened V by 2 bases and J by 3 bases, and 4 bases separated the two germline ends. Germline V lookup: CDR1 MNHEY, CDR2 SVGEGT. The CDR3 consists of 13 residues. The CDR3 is CASSYVDTGELFF. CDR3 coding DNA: TGTGCCAGCAGTTACGTGGACACCGGGGAGCTGTTTTTT.

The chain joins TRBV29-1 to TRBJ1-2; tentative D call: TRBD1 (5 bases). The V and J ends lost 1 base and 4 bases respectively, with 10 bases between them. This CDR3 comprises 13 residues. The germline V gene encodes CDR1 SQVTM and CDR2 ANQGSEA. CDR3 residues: CSVEVRGGYGYTF. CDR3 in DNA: TGCAGCGTTGAAGTCCGGGGCGGCTATGGCTACACCTTC. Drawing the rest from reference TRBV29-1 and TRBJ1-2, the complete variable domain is SAVISQKPSRDICQRGTSLTIQCQVDSQVTMMFWYRQQPGQSLTLIATANQGSEATYESGFVIDKFPISRPNLTFSTLTVSNMSPEDSSIYLCSVEVRGGYGYTFGSGTRLTVV.

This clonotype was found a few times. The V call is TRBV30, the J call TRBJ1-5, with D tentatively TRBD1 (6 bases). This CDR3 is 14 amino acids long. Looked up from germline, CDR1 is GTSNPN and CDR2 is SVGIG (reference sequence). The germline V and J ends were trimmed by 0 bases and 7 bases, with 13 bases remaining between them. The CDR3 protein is CAWSVEGGGQPQHF. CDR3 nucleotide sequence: TGTGCCTGGAGTGTAGAAGGGGGGGGACAGCCCCAGCATTTT. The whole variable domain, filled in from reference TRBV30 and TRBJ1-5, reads SQTIHQWPATLVQPVGSPLSLECTVEGTSNPNLYWYRQAAGRGLQLLFYSVGIGQISSEVPQNLSASRPQDRQFILSSKKLLLSDSGFYLCAWSVEGGGQPQHFGDGTRLSIL.

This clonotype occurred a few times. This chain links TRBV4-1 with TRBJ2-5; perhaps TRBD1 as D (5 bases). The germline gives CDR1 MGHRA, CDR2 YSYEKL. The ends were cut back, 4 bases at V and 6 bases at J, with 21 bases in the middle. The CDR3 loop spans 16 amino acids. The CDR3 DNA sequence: TGCGCCAGCAGCCGTCAGGGAATATGGGATGAAAAGACCCAGTACTTC. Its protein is CASSRQGIWDEKTQYF.